Listed below are T cell receptor beta chains from one sample, sequenced in a study of blood T cell repertoires in COVID-19. Sequenced by immunoSEQ multiplex PCR; TCRdb stores in-frame clones only, minus some. This table has 300,000 to 400,000 clones, 90% appearing once. Sequencing used PBMCs or T cells enriched from blood (not recorded which). These receptors came from a man in his 60s who had recovered from COVID-19. Both conserved end residues are part of each CDR3. Fields, in order: D gene, J gene, clone size, V gene, CDR3 DNA, CDR3 protein. A D gene is named only where the DNA matches it firmly. Part of the rows lack a size; the others show once, few, many or a class for expanded clones.

. TRBJ2-2 . TRBV18 TGTGCCAGCTCACCGACCGGGACACGGAACACCGGGGAGCTGTTTTTT CASSPTGTRNTGELFF
TRBD1 TRBJ1-1 . TRBV29-1 TGCAGCGCCTGGGACAGGGGGGTCACTGAAGCTTTCTTT CSAWDRGVTEAFF
TRBD1 TRBJ1-6 . TRBV18 TGTGCCAGCTCACAGGGGACAGGGGATTCACCCCTCCACTTT CASSQGTGDSPLHF
. TRBJ2-7 . TRBV7-6 TGTGCCAGCAGCTTAGGTTCCTACAGCTCCTACGAGCAGTACTTC CASSLGSYSSYEQYF
TRBD2 TRBJ2-1 . TRBV11-2 TGTGCCAGCAGCCCCCCCTATTGGGCTAGCGGGAACAATGAGCAGTTCTTC CASSPPYWASGNNEQFF
. TRBJ2-5 . TRBV7-2 TGTGCCAGCAGCTTAGCGGGACTTCAAGAGACCCAGTACTTC CASSLAGLQETQYF
TRBD1 TRBJ1-2 . TRBV2 TGTGCCAGCAAATCGGCGGGGACAGGGGTCTATGGCTACACCTTC CASKSAGTGVYGYTF
TRBD2 TRBJ2-7 . TRBV4-2 TGTGCCAGCAGCCCCGGACTAGCGGGGGCGTACCGGACCTACGAGCAGTACTTC CASSPGLAGAYRTYEQYF
. TRBJ2-7 . TRBV6-2/TRBV6-3 TGTGCCAGCAGTTACGTGGGCCGCGAGCAGTACTTC CASSYVGREQYF
. TRBJ1-6 . TRBV6-4 TGTGCCAGCAGCGTCGAAATACGGTCACCCCTCCACTTT CASSVEIRSPLHF
TRBD1 TRBJ1-5 . TRBV7-9 TGTGCCAGCAGCTTAGTAGGGACAGAAAATCAGCCCCAGCATTTT CASSLVGTENQPQHF
. TRBJ1-3 . TRBV25-1 TGTGCCAGCAGTGCTCCTCGGGGTCCGATCGGCACCATATATTTT CASSAPRGPIGTIYF
. TRBJ2-3 . TRBV4-2 TGTGCCAGCAGCCCAGGGGAGTTCACAGATACGCAGTATTTT CASSPGEFTDTQYF
TRBD1 TRBJ2-2 . TRBV6-6 TGTGCCAGCAGAAAACAGGGGGCTGCGAACACCGGGGAGCTGTTTTTT CASRKQGAANTGELFF
. TRBJ2-7 . TRBV5-1 TGCGCCAGCAGCTTGGAGAGTGTGGCCTACGAGCAGTACTTC CASSLESVAYEQYF
. TRBJ1-2 . TRBV19 TGTGCCAGTAGCGAGCTGGGGCAGGGAAAGAACTATGGCTACACCTTC CASSELGQGKNYGYTF
. TRBJ2-2 . TRBV3-1/TRBV3-2 TGTGCCAGCAGCCACGAAACAATAAAACACCGGGGAGCTGTTTTT CASSHETIKHRGAVF
TRBD1 TRBJ2-3 . TRBV4-2 TGTGCCAGCAGCCCTTACTCCGGGACAGGGGGTTCAGATACGCAGTATTTT CASSPYSGTGGSDTQYF
. TRBJ2-5 . TRBV5-4 TGTGCCAGCAGCTTTTCCCAGCGAGAAGAGACCCAGTACTTC CASSFSQREETQYF
. TRBJ1-5 . TRBV4-1 TGCGCCAGCAGCCAAGAAGGGCCCAGGGCAAACGACAATCAGCCCCAGCATTTT CASSQEGPRANDNQPQHF
. TRBJ2-1 . TRBV3-1/TRBV3-2 TGTGCCAGCAGCCAAGTTGGACAGAACAATGAGCAGTTCTTC CASSQVGQNNEQFF
TRBD1 TRBJ2-7 . TRBV6-5 TGTGCCAGCAGTCCTCAAAGGACAGGGTCCTACGAGCAGTACTTC CASSPQRTGSYEQYF
TRBD1 TRBJ1-1 . TRBV11-2 TGTGCCAGCAGCTTAGGTATGGGGACAGGGATTGAAGCTTTCTTT CASSLGMGTGIEAFF
TRBD1 TRBJ1-1 . TRBV5-1 TGCGCCAGCAGCTTGGGGACAGGGGGGGTCCCATGGGCTTTCTTT CASSLGTGGVPWAFF
TRBD1 TRBJ2-5 . TRBV7-6 TGTGCCAGCAGCTCCGGGACAGGGGGTCAAGAGACCCAGTACTTC CASSSGTGGQETQYF
TRBD1 TRBJ1-6 . TRBV7-9 TGTGCCAGCAGTTACAGGGGTACGGGGTCACCCCTCCACTTT CASSYRGTGSPLHF
. TRBJ2-7 . TRBV7-9 TGTGCCAGCAGCTTAATTGGCAGCTACGAGCAGTACTTC CASSLIGSYEQYF
. TRBJ2-1 . TRBV7-2 TGTGCCAGCAGCTTAACGCTTCGGGGAGTCGTCTACAATGAGCAGTTCTTC CASSLTLRGVVYNEQFF
TRBD1 TRBJ2-1 . TRBV7-9 TGTGCCAGCAGCCCACAGCGGACAGGGGGTTACGATGAGCAGTTCTTC CASSPQRTGGYDEQFF
TRBD1 TRBJ1-1 . TRBV4-1 TGCGCCAGCAGTCCTAACAGGGGTGGCACTGAAGCTTTCTTT CASSPNRGGTEAFF
. TRBJ1-1 . TRBV18 TGTGCCAGCTCACCCCAGGGTCGCACTGAAGCTTTCTTT CASSPQGRTEAFF
. TRBJ2-6 . TRBV19 TGTGCCAGTAGCCCATACTCACGGGCTGGGGCCAACGTCCTGACTTTC CASSPYSRAGANVLTF
TRBD2 TRBJ2-1 . TRBV5-1 TGCGCCAGCAGCTCTCCCCAAGTAAAGCGGGGGGGCTCATACTACAATGAGCAGTTCTTC CASSSPQVKRGGSYYNEQFF
. TRBJ1-1 . TRBV6-6 TGTGCCAGCAGTTACGTGACAGCGAACACTGAAGCTTTCTTT CASSYVTANTEAFF
TRBD2 TRBJ2-1 . TRBV11-2 TGTGCCAGCAGCTTAAGTTCGGGACTAGCGGTGGGTGAGCAGTTCTTC CASSLSSGLAVGEQFF
TRBD2 TRBJ2-7 . TRBV5-6 TGTGCCAGCAGCTTGCGTGGGACTAGCCCCTACTACGAGCAGTACTTC CASSLRGTSPYYEQYF
. TRBJ1-1 . TRBV7-9 TGTGCCAGCAGCCCTATAGGGACAAGCGCTGAAGCTTTCTTT CASSPIGTSAEAFF
. TRBJ2-3 . TRBV5-5 TGTGCCAGCAGCTTGTCCCCAGGCCCGAGCACAGATACGCAGTATTTT CASSLSPGPSTDTQYF
TRBD1 TRBJ1-2 . TRBV7-9 TGTGCCAGCAGCCTACTGAAAATCGGACAGGGAGCTAACTATGGCTACACCTTC CASSLLKIGQGANYGYTF
TRBD1 TRBJ2-5 . TRBV11-2 TGTGCCAGCAGCTTAAGGCAGGCTCGGCGACAGGGCCAAGAGACCCAGTACTTC CASSLRQARRQGQETQYF
. TRBJ1-1 . TRBV19 TGTGCCAGTAGTTTTTCTCGGGACACCAACACTGAAGCTTTCTTT CASSFSRDTNTEAFF
. TRBJ1-1 . TRBV16 TGTGCCAGCAGCCAATCAGGGGCCATGAACACTGAAGCTTTCTTT CASSQSGAMNTEAFF
. TRBJ2-5 . TRBV24-1 TGTGCCACCTCGTACCAAGAGACCCAGTACTTC CATSYQETQYF
TRBD1 TRBJ1-2 . TRBV5-5 TGTGCCAGCAGCACCGGACAGGGAACCTATGGCTACACCTTC CASSTGQGTYGYTF
TRBD2 TRBJ2-1 once TRBV6-5 TGTGCCACCTCCCCGGGACTAGCGTTTAATGAGCAGTTCTTC CATSPGLAFNEQFF